This T cell receptor (beta chain) is drawn from a study of human T cells and chemical hapten exposure listed by TCRdb under 2021. At the level of the whole study: For sensitization, 2% DPC in acetone was applied to a roughly 2 cm by roughly 2 cm area of upper inner arm skin. Alopecia areata with under or over 50% scalp involvement, alopecia totalis and alopecia universalis were represented in the patient cohort, which was mostly female. Blood was sampled from patients pre-sensitization (week 0) and at 2, 6 and about 24 weeks after DPC sensitization. About 27 alopecia patients gave blood for TCR sequencing at one to four time points (pre-sensitization, 2, 6 and 24 weeks). Throughout the approximately 26-week study period, patients were also given weekly therapeutic DPC doses on the scalp. Libraries were pooled for sequencing, and per-sample TCR yields varied mainly because of small differences in library volumes within the pool. Patch testing was performed on the upper back with Finn chambers containing 0.01% DPC, and the patch tests were scored after 6 days according to International Contact Dermatitis Research Group standards. Peripheral blood TCR repertoire changes were tracked in vivo in alopecia patients during primary and secondary sensitization to the hapten diphenylcyclopropenone (DPC). Broad study findings and their caveats: Significantly more large CDR3 similarity clusters were formed by expanded TCRs than by pre-sensitization or healthy control sets, consistent with antigen-driven responses. Patch test score correlated positively with the number of PT1 expanded TCRs, reaching significance at thresholds 8, 16 and 32 but not at 4. After repeated subsampling, the strength of the expansion versus patch-test correlation and the threshold at which it became significant changed. Alopecia, a presumed autoimmune disease, was present in all patients, so the immune response of the patients might differ from that of healthy individuals. The number of TCRs above 1 in 1000 frequency did not change with DPC sensitization; there was no evidence of global repertoire structure alterations.

In the paper's terms, the time point label means: pre-sensitization, week 0. In light of the paper, this sample's treatment or condition label describes: therapeutic diphenylcyclopropenone sensitization with weekly scalp DPC. At every patch-test visit, the blood draw took place before the patch test was put on. Patients were eligible if aged 18 to 70, diagnosed with alopecia and judged suitable for DPC therapy, and pregnant patients were excluded. Total RNA was extracted from unfractionated whole blood collected in Tempus Blood RNA tubes. Counted from cysteine to phenylalanine, this CDR3 has 16 amino acids. Of the read, only the CDR3 DNA is kept; its 48 bases are in frame from base 1. The germline V gene yields SGHRS for CDR1 and YFSETQ for CDR2. Trimming leaves V shorter by 4 bases and J shorter by 2 bases, with the junction holding 10 bases beyond the gene matches. The method behind the library was RACE. Data came from a NextSeq 500. Library preparation attached unique molecular identifiers to individual cDNA molecules for quantitative, reproducible TCR counting. For every blood RNA sample, sequencing covered both the TCR alpha and TCR beta chains. As for the original processing: Samples had a median of around 92,000 TCRs, with a range from about 23,224 to 750,000. V, J and CDR3 annotation of the TCR reads was performed with the Decombinator software suite. Every sample was subsampled to the same number of TCRs (28,000) for the PS versus PT1 abundance plots. TCRs were defined as expanded if absent before sensitization and observed at least eight times at the 2-week time point. TCRdb passed the public sequencing reads through fastp at Q25 and MiXCR, retaining productive beta sequences. Entries are consolidated by CDR3 protein sequence, retaining the most common genes and DNA. Here the V and J calls rest on TCRdb's processing, not on the authors' analysis. This sample gives approximately 260,000 distinct CDR3 sequences in total; about 8.1% of them show up just once. The ten largest clones take up 2% to 2.5% of the sample.

A remark on this clonotype: Its target antigen remains unknown. No per-base quality is available; no much larger clone lies one base away.

This specimen consisted of whole blood, obtained in connection with sensitization to the hapten diphenylcyclopropenone (DPC). The TCR was taken from a woman aged 40 to 50 with alopecia areata. Some clones in this sample may be carry-over from other donors' samples. The chain is assembled from TRBV5-1 and TRBJ2-3; 7 middle bases align to TRBD2. This receptor carries the CDR3 CASSKGAGFDTDTQYF. Here is the DNA: TGCGCCAGCAGCAAAGGAGCGGGGTTCGACACAGATACGCAGTATTTT.